A selection of T cell receptor beta chains follows, all from one sample in a study of shared clonotypes between healthy human individuals. Data came from immunoSEQ multiplex PCR; TCRdb stores just in-frame clones and leaves some out. The sample contains millions of clones, around 94% of which appear only once. The specimen was naive CD4+ T cells sorted from blood. Receptors were obtained from a man younger than 35 in good health. The CDR3 runs from the conserved cysteine through the conserved F or W. A D gene is named only where the DNA matches it firmly. Size is omitted from some rows. Given values are once, few, many or a class for expanded clones.

d_gene | j_gene | v_gene | abundance | CDR3aa | CDR3nt
. | TRBJ2-7 | TRBV2 | . | CASGRQAPTAEQYF | TGTGCCAGCGGAAGACAGGCCCCTACTGCCGAGCAGTACTTC
. | TRBJ1-1 | TRBV6-6 | . | CASSYSDTLNTEAFF | TGTGCCAGCAGTTATTCGGACACCTTGAACACTGAAGCTTTCTTT
. | TRBJ2-3 | TRBV4-3 | . | CASSQGREVSDTQYF | TGCGCCAGCAGCCAAGGGCGGGAAGTCTCAGATACGCAGTATTTT
. | TRBJ2-1 | TRBV19 | . | CASSIVILNEQFF | TGTGCCAGTAGTATAGTGATACTCAATGAGCAGTTCTTC
TRBD2 | TRBJ2-1 | TRBV28 | . | CASSFLGLAGTLTNEQFF | TGTGCCAGCAGTTTCCTTGGACTAGCGGGGACGCTCACCAATGAGCAGTTCTTC
TRBD1 | TRBJ1-6 | TRBV30 | . | CAWSVGTGYNSPLHF | TGTGCCTGGAGTGTTGGGACAGGGTATAATTCACCCCTCCACTTT
. | TRBJ1-5 | TRBV10-3 | . | CAISESVGNQPQHF | TGTGCCATCAGTGAGTCGGTGGGAAATCAGCCCCAGCATTTT
. | TRBJ1-3 | TRBV6-5 | . | CASSLEPSGNTIYF | TGTGCCAGCAGCTTGGAGCCCTCTGGAAACACCATATATTTT
. | TRBJ2-3 | TRBV2 | . | CASRGTSIPDTQYF | TGTGCCAGCAGGGGTACTAGTATCCCAGATACGCAGTATTTT
. | TRBJ1-3 | TRBV27 | . | CASSETPQGQLGSGNTIYF | TGTGCCAGCAGTGAAACACCGCAGGGTCAACTAGGCTCTGGAAACACCATATATTTT
. | TRBJ1-2 | TRBV7-6 | . | CASSQDSNIGYTF | TGTGCCAGCAGCCAGGACAGCAACATCGGCTACACCTTC
TRBD2 | TRBJ2-3 | TRBV29-1 | . | CSVGPTSGGTDTQYF | TGCAGCGTTGGTCCGACTAGCGGGGGCACAGATACGCAGTATTTT
TRBD2 | TRBJ2-7 | TRBV10-3 | few | CAIRPTSGNRGEQYF | TGTGCCATCAGACCGACTAGCGGTAACCGGGGCGAGCAGTACTTC
TRBD1 | TRBJ2-7 | TRBV18 | . | CASSPSRTGPHEQYF | TGTGCCAGCTCACCCAGCAGGACAGGACCCCACGAGCAGTACTTC
. | TRBJ2-2 | TRBV19 | . | CASTLTRWGLPNTGELFF | TGTGCCAGTACCTTAACTAGGTGGGGACTCCCGAACACCGGGGAGCTGTTTTTT
. | TRBJ2-7 | TRBV19 | . | CASSIEGGNSYEQYF | TGTGCCAGTAGTATAGAGGGAGGAAACTCCTACGAGCAGTACTTC
. | TRBJ1-1 | TRBV6-5 | . | CASSYSVQIIEAFF | TGTGCCAGCAGTTACTCGGTTCAGATTATTGAAGCTTTCTTT
. | TRBJ2-7 | TRBV19 | . | CASSPRWGAAGEQYF | TGTGCCAGTAGCCCCCGATGGGGCGCCGCGGGAGAGCAGTACTTC
. | TRBJ1-6 | TRBV6-1 | . | CASSEGATNNSPLHF | TGTGCCAGCAGTGAAGGGGCAACGAATAATTCACCCCTCCACTTT
TRBD1 | TRBJ1-6 | TRBV9 | . | CASSVEGALNSPLHF | TGTGCCAGCAGCGTAGAGGGGGCGCTTAATTCACCCCTCCACTTT
. | TRBJ2-4 | TRBV7-2 | . | CASSLVARTAIAKNIQYF | TGTGCCAGCAGCTTAGTAGCCCGGACAGCCATAGCCAAAAACATTCAGTACTTC
TRBD1 | TRBJ2-7 | TRBV6-1 | . | CASNSGTGIYEQYF | TGTGCCAGCAATTCCGGGACAGGGATTTACGAGCAGTACTTC
TRBD2 | TRBJ2-1 | TRBV7-2 | . | CASSPVALAGENNEQFF | TGTGCCAGCAGCCCCGTTGCCCTAGCGGGAGAGAACAATGAGCAGTTCTTC
TRBD2 | TRBJ2-5 | TRBV12-5 | . | CASGLGTSVTQYF | TGTGCTAGTGGCCTGGGGACTAGCGTGACCCAGTACTTC
. | TRBJ2-3 | TRBV9 | . | CASSVAEGDTDTQYF | TGTGCCAGCAGCGTAGCTGAAGGGGACACAGATACGCAGTATTTT
. | TRBJ1-2 | TRBV7-8 | . | CASSDGPYGYTF | TGTGCCAGCAGCGACGGACCTTATGGCTACACCTTC
. | TRBJ2-7 | TRBV6-4 | . | CASSDIRDRRFSYEQYF | TGTGCCAGCAGTGATATTAGAGACAGACGTTTCTCCTACGAGCAGTACTTC
. | TRBJ2-1 | TRBV19 | . | CASSIEGGWLYEQFF | TGTGCCAGTAGTATAGAGGGGGGCTGGCTCTATGAGCAGTTCTTC
. | TRBJ1-5 | TRBV6-1 | . | CASSEVGGLGNQPQHF | TGTGCCAGCAGTGAAGTCGGGGGGCTCGGCAATCAGCCCCAGCATTTT
TRBD2 | TRBJ2-5 | TRBV30 | once | CAWSTIRTSGSAQETQYF | TGTGCCTGGAGTACCATTCGGACTAGCGGGAGTGCCCAAGAGACCCAGTACTTC
TRBD1 | TRBJ2-3 | TRBV7-8 | . | CASSLPGQGKVTDTQYF | TGTGCCAGCAGCTTACCGGGACAGGGGAAAGTCACAGATACGCAGTATTTT
. | TRBJ2-3 | TRBV30 | . | CAWNRKRSSTDTQYF | TGTGCCTGGAATCGTAAGCGGTCTAGCACAGATACGCAGTATTTT
. | TRBJ1-2 | TRBV6-5 | . | CASSPLRKRHGYTF | TGTGCCAGCAGCCCTCTACGCAAGAGGCATGGCTACACCTTC
. | TRBJ2-7 | TRBV28 | . | CASSKHELIDEQYF | TGTGCCAGCAGTAAACACGAGCTGATCGACGAGCAGTACTTC
. | TRBJ1-1 | TRBV5-4 | . | CASRYIGGANTEAFF | TGTGCCAGCAGGTATATCGGGGGGGCTAACACTGAAGCTTTCTTT
. | TRBJ1-2 | TRBV30 | . | CAWNAGAEGYGYTF | TGTGCCTGGAACGCTGGCGCCGAAGGCTATGGCTACACCTTC
TRBD1 | TRBJ2-1 | TRBV6-6 | . | CASSQDRGVNEQFF | TGTGCCAGCAGTCAAGACAGGGGTGTTAATGAGCAGTTCTTC
. | TRBJ1-3 | TRBV2 | . | CASSVEGNTIYF | TGTGCCAGCAGTGTAGAGGGAAACACCATATATTTT
TRBD1 | TRBJ1-6 | TRBV6-1 | . | CASSGDRDNSPLHF | TGTGCCAGCAGCGGGGACAGGGACAATTCACCCCTCCACTTT
TRBD2 | TRBJ2-7 | TRBV7-9 | . | CASSPQLAGGPYEQYF | TGTGCCAGCAGTCCCCAACTAGCGGGAGGGCCCTACGAGCAGTACTTC
. | TRBJ1-5 | TRBV2 | . | CASTPEMGSQPQHF | TGTGCCAGCACTCCAGAAATGGGGAGTCAGCCCCAGCATTTT
TRBD2 | TRBJ2-7 | TRBV7-2 | . | CASSLDGSGRVHEQYF | TGTGCCAGCAGCTTAGATGGAAGCGGGAGGGTCCACGAGCAGTACTTC
. | TRBJ1-5 | TRBV18 | few | CASSKDDNQPQHF | TGTGCCAGCTCAAAGGATGATAATCAGCCCCAGCATTTT